The T cell receptor (beta chain) described here comes from a study of T cells after posttransplantation cyclophosphamide. Overall study results and limits: After PTCy, TRB diversity resembled that of CNI/methotrexate controls. Later blood repertoires were often dominated by clones from the donor CD8+ memory compartment. Tissue-infiltrating T cells from skin or gut overlapped little with blood T cells.

TCRdb's table, derived via immunoSEQ multiplex PCR, lists solely in-frame clones and lacks some. The table records approximately 2,000 clones, approximately 76% of them present only once. Worth noting for this clone: What it recognizes is unknown.

Treatment was busulfan-fludarabine conditioning, a marrow graft, and cyclophosphamide on days +3 and +4. Trimming took 0 bases from V and 7 from J, leaving 9 bases between them. CDR3 length: 13 amino acids. Germline V gives CDR1 SQVTM, CDR2 ANQGSEA. The V gene is TRBV29-1, the J gene TRBJ2-2; D not certain. The sequencing here drew on CD8+ T cells sorted from PBMCs, taken around 240 days after a stem cell transplant with posttransplant cyclophosphamide. The sequence came from a young adult male patient who received an allogeneic stem cell transplant from a related donor, was CMV-positive, and had no GVHD. Some of the T cells might come from the graft donor. CDR3: CSVEEGSGGELFF. Written as DNA, the CDR3 is TGCAGCGTTGAAGAAGGATCGGGCGGGGAGCTGTTTTTT.